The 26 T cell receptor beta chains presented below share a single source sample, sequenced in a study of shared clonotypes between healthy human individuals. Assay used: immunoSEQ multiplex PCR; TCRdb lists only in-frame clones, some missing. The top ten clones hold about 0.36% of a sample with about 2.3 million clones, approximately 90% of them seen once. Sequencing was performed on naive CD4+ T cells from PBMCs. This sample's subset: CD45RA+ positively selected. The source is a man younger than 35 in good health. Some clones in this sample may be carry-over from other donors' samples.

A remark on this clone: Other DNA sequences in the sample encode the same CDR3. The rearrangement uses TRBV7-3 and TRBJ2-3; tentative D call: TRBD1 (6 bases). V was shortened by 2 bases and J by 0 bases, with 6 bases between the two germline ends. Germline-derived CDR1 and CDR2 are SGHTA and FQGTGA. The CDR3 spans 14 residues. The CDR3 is CASSLDRSTDTQYF. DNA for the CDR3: TGTGCCAGCAGCTTAGACAGGAGCACAGATACGCAGTATTTT. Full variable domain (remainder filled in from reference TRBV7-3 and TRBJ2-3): GAGVSQTPSNKVTEKGKYVELRCDPISGHTALYWYRQSLGQGPEFLIYFQGTGAADDSGLPNDRFFAVRPEGSVSTLKIQRTERGDSAVYLCASSLDRSTDTQYFGPGTRLTVL.

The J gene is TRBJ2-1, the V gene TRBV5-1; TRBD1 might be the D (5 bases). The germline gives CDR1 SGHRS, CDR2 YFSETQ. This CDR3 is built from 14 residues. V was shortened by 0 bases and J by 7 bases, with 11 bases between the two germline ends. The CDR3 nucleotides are TGCGCCAGCAGCTTGGGGGTAGGGGCAAATGAGCAGTTCTTC. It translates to CASSLGVGANEQFF.

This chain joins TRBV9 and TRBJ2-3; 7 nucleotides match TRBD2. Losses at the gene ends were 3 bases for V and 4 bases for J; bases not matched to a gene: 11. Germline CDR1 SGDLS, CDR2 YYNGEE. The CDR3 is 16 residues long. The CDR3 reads CASSALADKIPDTQYF. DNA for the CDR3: TGTGCCAGCAGCGCCCTAGCGGATAAGATCCCAGATACGCAGTATTTT.

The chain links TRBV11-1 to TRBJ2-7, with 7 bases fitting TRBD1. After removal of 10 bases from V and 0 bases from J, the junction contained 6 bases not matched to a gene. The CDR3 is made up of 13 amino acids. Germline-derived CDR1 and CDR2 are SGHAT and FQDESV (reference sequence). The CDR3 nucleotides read TGTGCCACCTCGGGACAGCACTCCTACGAGCAGTACTTC. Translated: CATSGQHSYEQYF. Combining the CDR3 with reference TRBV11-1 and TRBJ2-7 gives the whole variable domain EAEVAQSPRYKITEKSQAVAFWCDPISGHATLYWYRQILGQGPELLVQFQDESVVDDSQLPKDRFSAERLKGVDSTLKIQPAELGDSAMYLCATSGQHSYEQYFGPGTRLTVT.

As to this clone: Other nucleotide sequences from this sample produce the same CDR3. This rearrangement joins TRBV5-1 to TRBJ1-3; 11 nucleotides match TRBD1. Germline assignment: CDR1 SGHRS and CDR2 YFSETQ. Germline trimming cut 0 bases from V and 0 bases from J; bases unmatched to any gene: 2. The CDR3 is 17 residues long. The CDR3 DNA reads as TGCGCCAGCAGCTTGGGAGGGACAGGGGGCTCTGGAAACACCATATATTTT. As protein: CASSLGGTGGSGNTIYF.

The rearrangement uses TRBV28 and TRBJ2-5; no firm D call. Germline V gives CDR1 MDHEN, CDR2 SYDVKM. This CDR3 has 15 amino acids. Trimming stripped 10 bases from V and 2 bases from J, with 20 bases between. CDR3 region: CATTRWRSLQETQYF. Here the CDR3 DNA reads TGTGCCACGACGCGATGGCGGAGCCTTCAAGAGACCCAGTACTTC.

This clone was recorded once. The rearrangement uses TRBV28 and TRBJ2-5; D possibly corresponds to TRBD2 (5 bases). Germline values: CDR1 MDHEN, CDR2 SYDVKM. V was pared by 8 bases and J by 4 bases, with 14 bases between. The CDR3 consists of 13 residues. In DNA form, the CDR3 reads TGTGCCAGCGACGGAGCGGCACCAGAGACCCAGTACTTC. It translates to CASDGAAPETQYF.

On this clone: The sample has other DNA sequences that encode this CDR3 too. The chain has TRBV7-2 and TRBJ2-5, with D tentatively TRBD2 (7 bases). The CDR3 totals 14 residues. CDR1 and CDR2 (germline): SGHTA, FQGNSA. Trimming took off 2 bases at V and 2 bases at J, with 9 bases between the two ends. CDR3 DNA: TGTGCCAGCAGCTTAAGCGGGACACAAGAGACCCAGTACTTC. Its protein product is CASSLSGTQETQYF.

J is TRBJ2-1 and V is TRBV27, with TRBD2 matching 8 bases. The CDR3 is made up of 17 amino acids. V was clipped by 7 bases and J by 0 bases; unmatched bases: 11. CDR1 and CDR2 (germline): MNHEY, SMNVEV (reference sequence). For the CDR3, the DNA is TGTGCCAGCATCAGGATTATAGCGGGGAGCTCCTACAATGAGCAGTTCTTC. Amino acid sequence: CASIRIIAGSSYNEQFF.

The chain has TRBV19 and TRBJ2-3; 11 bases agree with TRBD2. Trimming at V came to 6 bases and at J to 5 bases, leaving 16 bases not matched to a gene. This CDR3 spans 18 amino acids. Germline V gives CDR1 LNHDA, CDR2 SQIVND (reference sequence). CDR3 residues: CASRRDSDSGRAGDTQYF. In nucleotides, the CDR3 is TGTGCCAGTAGACGGGACAGCGATAGCGGGAGGGCGGGAGATACGCAGTATTTT.

The CDR3 region is CSVERNSYEQYF. CDR3 in DNA: TGCAGCGTTGAGAGGAACTCCTACGAGCAGTACTTC. This chain uses TRBV29-1 with TRBJ2-7; D uncertain. This CDR3 comprises 12 residues. Germline V CDR1 and CDR2: SQVTM, ANQGSEA. V was clipped by 3 bases and J by 0 bases, with 6 bases between them.

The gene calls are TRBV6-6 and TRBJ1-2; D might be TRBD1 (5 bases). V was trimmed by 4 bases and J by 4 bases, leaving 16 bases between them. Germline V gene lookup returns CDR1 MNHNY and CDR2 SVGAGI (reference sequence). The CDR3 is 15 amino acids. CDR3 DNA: TGTGCCAGCAGTTCTCTCGGGGCGGAATCCTATGGCTACACCTTC. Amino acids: CASSSLGAESYGYTF.

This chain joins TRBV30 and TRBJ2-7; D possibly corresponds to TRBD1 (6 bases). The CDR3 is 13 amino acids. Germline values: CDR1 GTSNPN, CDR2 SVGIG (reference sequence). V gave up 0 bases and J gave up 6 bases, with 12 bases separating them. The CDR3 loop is CAWSVLSQGEQYF. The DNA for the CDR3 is TGTGCCTGGAGTGTACTCTCACAGGGCGAGCAGTACTTC.

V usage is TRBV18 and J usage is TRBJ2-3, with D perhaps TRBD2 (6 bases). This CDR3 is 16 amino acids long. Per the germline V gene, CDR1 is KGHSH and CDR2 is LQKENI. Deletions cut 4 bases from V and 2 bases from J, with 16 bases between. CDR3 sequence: CASSLGLQGYTDTQYF. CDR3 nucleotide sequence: TGTGCCAGCTCACTGGGACTGCAGGGATACACAGATACGCAGTATTTT.

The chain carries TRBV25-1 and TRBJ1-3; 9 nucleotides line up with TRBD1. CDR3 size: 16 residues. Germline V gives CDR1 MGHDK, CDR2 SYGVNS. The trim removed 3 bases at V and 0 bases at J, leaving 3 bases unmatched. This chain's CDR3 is CASSEGQGFSGNTIYF. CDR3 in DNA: TGTGCCAGCAGTGAGGGACAGGGATTCTCTGGAAACACCATATATTTT.

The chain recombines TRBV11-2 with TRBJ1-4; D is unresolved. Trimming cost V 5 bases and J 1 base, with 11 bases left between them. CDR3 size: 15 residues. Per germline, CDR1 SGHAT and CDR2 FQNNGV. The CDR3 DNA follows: TGTGCCAGCAGCCCCCTGTCGGGAACTAATGAAAAACTGTTTTTT. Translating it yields CASSPLSGTNEKLFF.

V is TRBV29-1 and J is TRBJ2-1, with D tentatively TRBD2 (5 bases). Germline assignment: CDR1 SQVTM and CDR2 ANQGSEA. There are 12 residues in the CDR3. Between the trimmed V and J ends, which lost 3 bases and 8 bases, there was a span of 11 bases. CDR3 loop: CSVDGNGYEQFF. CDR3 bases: TGCAGCGTTGACGGGAACGGCTATGAGCAGTTCTTC.

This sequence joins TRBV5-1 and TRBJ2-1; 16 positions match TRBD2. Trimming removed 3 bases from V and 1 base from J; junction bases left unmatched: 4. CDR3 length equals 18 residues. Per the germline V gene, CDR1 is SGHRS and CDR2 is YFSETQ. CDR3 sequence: CASSWGLAGGLSYNEQFF. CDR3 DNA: TGCGCCAGCAGCTGGGGACTAGCGGGAGGGTTGTCCTACAATGAGCAGTTCTTC.

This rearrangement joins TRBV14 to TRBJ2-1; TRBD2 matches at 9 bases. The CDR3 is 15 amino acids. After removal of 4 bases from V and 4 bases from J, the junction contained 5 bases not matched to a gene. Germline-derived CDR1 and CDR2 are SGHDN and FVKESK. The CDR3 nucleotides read TGTGCCAGCAGCCCCGGGACTAGCCCGTACAATGAGCAGTTCTTC. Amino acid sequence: CASSPGTSPYNEQFF.

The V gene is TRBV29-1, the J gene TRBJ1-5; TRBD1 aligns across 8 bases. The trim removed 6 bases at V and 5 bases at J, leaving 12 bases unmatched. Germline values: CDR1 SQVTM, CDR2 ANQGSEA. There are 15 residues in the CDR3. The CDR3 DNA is TGCAGCGTCAAGATGGCAGGGGGCGTAGATCAGCCCCAGCATTTT. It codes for CSVKMAGGVDQPQHF.

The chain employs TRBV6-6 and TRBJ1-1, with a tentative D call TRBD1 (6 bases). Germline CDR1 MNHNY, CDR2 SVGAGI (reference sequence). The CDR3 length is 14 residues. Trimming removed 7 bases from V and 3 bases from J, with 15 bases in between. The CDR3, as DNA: TGTGCCAGCATTACCCAGGGGCGGTACACTGAAGCTTTCTTT. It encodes CASITQGRYTEAFF.

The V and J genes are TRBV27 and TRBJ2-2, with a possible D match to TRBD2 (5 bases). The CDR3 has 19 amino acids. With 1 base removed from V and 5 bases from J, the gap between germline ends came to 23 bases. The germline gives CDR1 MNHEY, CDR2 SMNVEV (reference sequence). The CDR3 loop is CASSLFGQDLNFRTGELFF. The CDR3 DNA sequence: TGTGCCAGCAGTTTATTCGGGCAGGACTTGAACTTTAGGACCGGGGAGCTGTTTTTT.

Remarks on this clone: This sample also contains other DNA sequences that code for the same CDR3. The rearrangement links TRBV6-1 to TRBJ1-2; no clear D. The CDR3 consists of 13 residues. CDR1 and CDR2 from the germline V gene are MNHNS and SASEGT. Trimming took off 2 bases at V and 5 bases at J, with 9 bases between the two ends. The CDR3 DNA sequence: TGTGCCAGCAGTGAATCGGGAAGGTATGGCTACACCTTC. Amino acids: CASSESGRYGYTF.

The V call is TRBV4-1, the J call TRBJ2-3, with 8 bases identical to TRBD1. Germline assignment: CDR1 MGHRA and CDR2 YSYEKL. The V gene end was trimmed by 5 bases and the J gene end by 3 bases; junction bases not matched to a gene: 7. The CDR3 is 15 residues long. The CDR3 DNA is TGCGCCAGCAGCGAGAGGACAGGGAGGACAGATACGCAGTATTTT. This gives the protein CASSERTGRTDTQYF.

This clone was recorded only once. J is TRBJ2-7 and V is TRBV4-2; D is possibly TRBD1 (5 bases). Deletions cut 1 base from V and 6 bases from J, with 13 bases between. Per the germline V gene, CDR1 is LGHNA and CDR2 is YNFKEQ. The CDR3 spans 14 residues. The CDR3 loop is CASSQANSGSEQYF. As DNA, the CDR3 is TGTGCCAGCAGCCAAGCAAATTCAGGGTCCGAGCAGTACTTC.

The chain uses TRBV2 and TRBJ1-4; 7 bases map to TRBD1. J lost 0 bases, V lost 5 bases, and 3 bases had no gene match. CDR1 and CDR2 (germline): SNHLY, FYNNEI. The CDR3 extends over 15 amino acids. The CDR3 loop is CASSLQGSTNEKLFF. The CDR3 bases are TGTGCCAGCAGTCTACAGGGGTCAACTAATGAAAAACTGTTTTTT.